The T cell receptor beta chain described here comes from a study of T cell changes during pregnancy in multiple sclerosis. Clones were read by immunoSEQ multiplex PCR, and TCRdb kept only the in-frame ones, dropping some. The profile shows tens of thousands of clones, 75% to 95% of them singletons. V was shortened by 7 bases and J by 2 bases, with 9 bases between the two germline ends. Germline CDR1 is SNHLY and CDR2 is FYNNEI. The CDR3 consists of 13 residues. The TCR originated in a female donor in good health, enrolled as a control in a pregnancy study. The specimen comprised CD4+ T cells from peripheral blood mononuclear cells, sampled in the second trimester of pregnancy. The V and J genes are TRBV2 and TRBJ2-1; D remains ambiguous. The CDR3 region has the DNA TGTGCCAGCACGGCGGAGCCCTACAATGAGCAGTTCTTC. This translates into CASTAEPYNEQFF.